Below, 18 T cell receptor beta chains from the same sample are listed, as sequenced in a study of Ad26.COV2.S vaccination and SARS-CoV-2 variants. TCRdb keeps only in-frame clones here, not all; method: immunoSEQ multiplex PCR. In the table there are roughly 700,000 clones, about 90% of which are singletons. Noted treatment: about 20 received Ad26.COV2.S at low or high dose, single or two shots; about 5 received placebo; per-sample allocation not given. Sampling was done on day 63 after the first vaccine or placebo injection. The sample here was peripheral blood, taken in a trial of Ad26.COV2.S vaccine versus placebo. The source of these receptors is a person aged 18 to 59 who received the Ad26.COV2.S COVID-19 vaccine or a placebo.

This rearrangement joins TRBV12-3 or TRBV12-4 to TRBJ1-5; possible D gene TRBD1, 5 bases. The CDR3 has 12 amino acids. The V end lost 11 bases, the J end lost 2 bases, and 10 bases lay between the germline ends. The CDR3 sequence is CAVGGGNQPQHF. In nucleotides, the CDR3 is TGTGCCGTGGGGGGGGGCAATCAGCCCCAGCATTTT.

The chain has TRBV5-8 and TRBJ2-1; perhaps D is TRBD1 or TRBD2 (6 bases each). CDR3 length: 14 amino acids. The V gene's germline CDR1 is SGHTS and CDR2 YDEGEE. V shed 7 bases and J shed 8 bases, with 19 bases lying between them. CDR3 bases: TGTGCCAGCCCCAAGGGGGATCCGGGAGATGAGCAGTTCTTC. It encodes CASPKGDPGDEQFF.

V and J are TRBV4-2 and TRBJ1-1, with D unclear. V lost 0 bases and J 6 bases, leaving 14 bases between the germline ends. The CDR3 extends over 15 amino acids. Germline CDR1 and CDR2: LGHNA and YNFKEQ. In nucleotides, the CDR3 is TGTGCCAGCAGCCAAGAGGGCGGAGGGAGGGCTGAAGCTTTCTTT. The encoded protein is CASSQEGGGRAEAFF.

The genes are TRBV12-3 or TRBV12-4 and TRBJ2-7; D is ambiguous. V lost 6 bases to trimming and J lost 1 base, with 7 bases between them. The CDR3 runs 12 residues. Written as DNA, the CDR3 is TGTGCCAGCAGCGGACCGTCCTACGAGCAGTACTTC. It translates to CASSGPSYEQYF.

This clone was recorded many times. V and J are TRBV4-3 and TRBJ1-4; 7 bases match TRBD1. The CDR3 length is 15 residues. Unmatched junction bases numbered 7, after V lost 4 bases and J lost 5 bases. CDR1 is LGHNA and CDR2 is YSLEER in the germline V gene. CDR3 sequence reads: CASSRATGPNEKLFF. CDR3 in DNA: TGCGCCAGCAGCCGGGCGACAGGGCCGAATGAAAAACTGTTTTTT.

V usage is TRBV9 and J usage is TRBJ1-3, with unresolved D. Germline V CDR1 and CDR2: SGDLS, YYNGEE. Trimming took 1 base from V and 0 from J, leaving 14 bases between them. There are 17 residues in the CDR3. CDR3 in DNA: TGTGCCAGCAGCGTAACCACGGACGGAGTCTCTGGAAACACCATATATTTT. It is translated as CASSVTTDGVSGNTIYF.

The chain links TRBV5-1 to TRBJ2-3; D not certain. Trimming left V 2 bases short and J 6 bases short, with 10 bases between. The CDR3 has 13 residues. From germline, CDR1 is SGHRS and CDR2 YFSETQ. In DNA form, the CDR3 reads TGCGCCAGCAGCTTTCGCCCTGGCGATACGCAGTATTTT. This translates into CASSFRPGDTQYF.

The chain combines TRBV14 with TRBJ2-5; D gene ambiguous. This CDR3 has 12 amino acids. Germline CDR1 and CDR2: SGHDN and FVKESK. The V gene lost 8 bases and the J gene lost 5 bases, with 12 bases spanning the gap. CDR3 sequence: CASGVNRETQYF. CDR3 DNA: TGTGCCAGCGGGGTCAACCGTGAGACCCAGTACTTC.

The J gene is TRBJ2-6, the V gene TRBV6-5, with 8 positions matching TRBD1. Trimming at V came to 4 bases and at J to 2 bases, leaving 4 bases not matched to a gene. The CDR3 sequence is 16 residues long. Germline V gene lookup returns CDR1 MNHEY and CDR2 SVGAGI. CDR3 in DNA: TGTGCCAGCAGTTCAGGGGGCGTTGCTGGGGCCAACGTCCTGACTTTC. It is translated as CASSSGGVAGANVLTF.

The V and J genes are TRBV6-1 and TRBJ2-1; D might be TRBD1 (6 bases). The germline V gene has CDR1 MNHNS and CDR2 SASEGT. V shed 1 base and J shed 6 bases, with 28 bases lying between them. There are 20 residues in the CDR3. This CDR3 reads CASSEVRGRGSNWGSNEQFF. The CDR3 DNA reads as TGTGCCAGCAGTGAAGTGAGGGGGAGAGGAAGTAACTGGGGGAGCAATGAGCAGTTCTTC.

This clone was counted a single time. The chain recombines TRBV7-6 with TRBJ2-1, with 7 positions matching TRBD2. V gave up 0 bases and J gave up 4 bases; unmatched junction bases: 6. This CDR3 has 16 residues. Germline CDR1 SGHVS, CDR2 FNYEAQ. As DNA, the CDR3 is TGTGCCAGCAGCTTAGCGGCTAGCGGAGCTTACAATGAGCAGTTCTTC. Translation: CASSLAASGAYNEQFF. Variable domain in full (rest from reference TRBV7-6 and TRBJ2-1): GAGVSQSPRYKVTKRGQDVALRCDPISGHVSLYWYRQALGQGPEFLTYFNYEAQQDKSGLPNDRFSAERPEGSISTLTIQRTEQRDSAMYRCASSLAASGAYNEQFFGPGTRLTVL.

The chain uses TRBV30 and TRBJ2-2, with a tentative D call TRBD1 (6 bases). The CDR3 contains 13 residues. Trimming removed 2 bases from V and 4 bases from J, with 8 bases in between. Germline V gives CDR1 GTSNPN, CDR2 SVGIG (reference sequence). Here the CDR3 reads CAWSRGITGELFF. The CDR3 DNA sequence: TGTGCCTGGAGTAGGGGGATCACCGGGGAGCTGTTTTTT.

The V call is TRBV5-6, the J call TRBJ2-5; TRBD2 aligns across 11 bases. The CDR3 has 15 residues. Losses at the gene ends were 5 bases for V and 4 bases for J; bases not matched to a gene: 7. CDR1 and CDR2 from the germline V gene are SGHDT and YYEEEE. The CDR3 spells CASRLRTSGPETQYF. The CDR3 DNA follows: TGTGCCAGCAGATTGAGGACTAGCGGGCCAGAGACCCAGTACTTC.

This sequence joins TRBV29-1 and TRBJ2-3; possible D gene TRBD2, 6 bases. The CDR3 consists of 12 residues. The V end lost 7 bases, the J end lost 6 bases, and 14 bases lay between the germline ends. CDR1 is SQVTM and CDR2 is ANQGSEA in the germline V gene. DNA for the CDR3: TGCAGCGGGGCAGCGGGCGAGGATACGCAGTATTTT. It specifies CSGAAGEDTQYF.

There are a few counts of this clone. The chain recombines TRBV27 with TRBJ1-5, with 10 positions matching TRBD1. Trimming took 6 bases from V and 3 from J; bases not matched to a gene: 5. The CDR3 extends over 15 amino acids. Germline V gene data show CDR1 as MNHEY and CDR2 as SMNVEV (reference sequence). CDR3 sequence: CASSPGTGANQPQHF. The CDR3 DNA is TGTGCCAGCAGCCCAGGGACAGGGGCCAATCAGCCCCAGCATTTT.

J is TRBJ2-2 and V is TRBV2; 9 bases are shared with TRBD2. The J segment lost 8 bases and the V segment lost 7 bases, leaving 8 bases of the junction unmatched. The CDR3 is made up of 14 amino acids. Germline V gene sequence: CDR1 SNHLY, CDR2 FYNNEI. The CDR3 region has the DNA TGTGCCAGCACGGGACTAGCTTACGGGGGGGAGCTGTTTTTT. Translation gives CASTGLAYGGELFF.

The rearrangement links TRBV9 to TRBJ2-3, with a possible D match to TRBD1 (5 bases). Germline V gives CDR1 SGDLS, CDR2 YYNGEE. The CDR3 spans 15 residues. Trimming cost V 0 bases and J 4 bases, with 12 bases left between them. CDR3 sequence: CASSVAGSGADTQYF. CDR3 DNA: TGTGCCAGCAGCGTAGCAGGGTCTGGGGCAGATACGCAGTATTTT.

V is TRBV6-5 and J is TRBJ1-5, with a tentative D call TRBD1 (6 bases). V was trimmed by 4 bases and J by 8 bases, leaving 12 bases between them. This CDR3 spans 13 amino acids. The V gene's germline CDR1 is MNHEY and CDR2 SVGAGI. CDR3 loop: CASSSGVGKPQHF. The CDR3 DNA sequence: TGTGCCAGCAGTTCAGGGGTAGGTAAGCCCCAGCATTTT.